One and the same sample provided the 8 T cell receptor beta chains below, sequenced in a study of T-cell memory formation after mild COVID-19 (dated by TCRdb to the early 2020s). Library prep was done by 5' RACE. These reads were obtained on an Illumina NovaSeq 6000. Using fastp trimming at Q25 and MiXCR clonotype assembly, TCRdb reanalyzed the public sequencing data and kept in-frame beta chains. Rows with one shared CDR3 protein collapse into an entry with the most common genes and DNA. Counted in this sample were 45,000 to 65,000 distinct CDR3 sequences; more than 8% of them appeared once. More than 1% of the sample rests with the top ten. Specimen: PBMCs or a T cell subset sorted from them (not recorded which). The receptors come from a man younger than 30 who had mild COVID-19 (a few samples of this study predate the infection). The sample titles of this study are shuffled in the database, so cell type and time point are left out; the donor was told from shared clones.

This clonotype was recorded at least ten times. The chain couples TRBV5-1 to TRBJ2-5; 13 nucleotides match TRBD2. This CDR3 has 16 amino acids. CDR1 and CDR2 (germline): SGHRS, YFSETQ. V lost 4 bases to trimming and J lost 5 bases; unmatched junction nucleotides: 8. This CDR3 is CASSPTLAGGRETQYF. DNA for the CDR3: TGCGCCAGCAGCCCCACACTAGCGGGGGGGCGGGAGACCCAGTACTTC.

This clonotype was detected ten times or more. This rearrangement joins TRBV12-3 or TRBV12-4 to TRBJ2-7, with 10 bases lining up with TRBD1. V shed 7 bases, J shed 12 bases, and the junction held 15 bases outside the gene matches. This CDR3 region has 14 residues. The CDR3 here is CASTPTGGHLGPYF. CDR3 bases: TGTGCCAGCACCCCGACAGGGGGCCACCTTGGCCCGTACTTC.

In this sample, this clonotype turned up a few times. The chain uses TRBV6-2 or TRBV6-3 and TRBJ2-7; TRBD1 might be the D (6 bases). The CDR3 runs to 15 residues. The germline V and J ends were trimmed by 5 bases and 0 bases, with 14 bases remaining between them. CDR1 MNHEY and CDR2 SVGEGT come from the germline V gene. CDR3 residues: CASSAFGTLSYEQYF. CDR3 in DNA: TGTGCCAGCAGTGCGTTCGGGACACTCTCCTACGAGCAGTACTTC.

This clonotype was picked up a small number of times. The rearrangement uses TRBV6-2 or TRBV6-3 and TRBJ1-5; 7 positions agree with TRBD1. This CDR3 comprises 17 residues. Germline values: CDR1 MNHEY, CDR2 SVGEGT. Losses at the gene ends were 4 bases for V and 3 bases for J; bases not matched to a gene: 12. This CDR3 reads CASSLDRRALFNQPQHF. CDR3 nucleotides: TGTGCCAGCAGTTTGGACAGGCGAGCCCTGTTCAATCAGCCCCAGCATTTT.

The chain links TRBV7-2 to TRBJ1-1; no firm D call. V was pared by 0 bases and J by 4 bases, with 9 bases between. The V gene's germline CDR1 is SGHTA and CDR2 FQGNSA. The CDR3 spans 14 residues. The CDR3 DNA reads as TGTGCCAGCAGCTTAGCGCTAGGTCCCACTGAAGCTTTCTTT. As protein: CASSLALGPTEAFF.

V gene TRBV12-3 or TRBV12-4 combines with J gene TRBJ2-1; 11 bases line up with TRBD2. With 1 base clipped from V and 7 bases from J, the junction kept 9 bases outside the gene matches. There are 17 residues in the CDR3. CDR3 sequence reads: CASSLVGVAGGLNEQFF. The CDR3 DNA follows: TGTGCCAGCAGTTTAGTGGGGGTAGCGGGGGGGCTGAATGAGCAGTTCTTC.

The chain links TRBV21-1 to TRBJ2-7. TRBV21-1 represents a pseudogene. This CDR3 contains 17 residues. In DNA, the CDR3 is TGTGCCAGCAGCAAAGAACAGTCAGGACAGGATCCCTACGAGCAGTACGTC. Translation gives CASSKEQSGQDPYEQYV.

The chain recombines TRBV30 with TRBJ1-5; D is undetermined. CDR1 and CDR2 from the germline V gene are GTSNPN and SVGIG (reference sequence). The germline V and J ends were trimmed by 2 bases and 10 bases, with 12 bases remaining between them. The CDR3 has 12 amino acids. CDR3 DNA sequence: TGTGCCTGGAGTAGGGAGGCTGGACCCCAGCATTTT. Its translation is CAWSREAGPQHF.